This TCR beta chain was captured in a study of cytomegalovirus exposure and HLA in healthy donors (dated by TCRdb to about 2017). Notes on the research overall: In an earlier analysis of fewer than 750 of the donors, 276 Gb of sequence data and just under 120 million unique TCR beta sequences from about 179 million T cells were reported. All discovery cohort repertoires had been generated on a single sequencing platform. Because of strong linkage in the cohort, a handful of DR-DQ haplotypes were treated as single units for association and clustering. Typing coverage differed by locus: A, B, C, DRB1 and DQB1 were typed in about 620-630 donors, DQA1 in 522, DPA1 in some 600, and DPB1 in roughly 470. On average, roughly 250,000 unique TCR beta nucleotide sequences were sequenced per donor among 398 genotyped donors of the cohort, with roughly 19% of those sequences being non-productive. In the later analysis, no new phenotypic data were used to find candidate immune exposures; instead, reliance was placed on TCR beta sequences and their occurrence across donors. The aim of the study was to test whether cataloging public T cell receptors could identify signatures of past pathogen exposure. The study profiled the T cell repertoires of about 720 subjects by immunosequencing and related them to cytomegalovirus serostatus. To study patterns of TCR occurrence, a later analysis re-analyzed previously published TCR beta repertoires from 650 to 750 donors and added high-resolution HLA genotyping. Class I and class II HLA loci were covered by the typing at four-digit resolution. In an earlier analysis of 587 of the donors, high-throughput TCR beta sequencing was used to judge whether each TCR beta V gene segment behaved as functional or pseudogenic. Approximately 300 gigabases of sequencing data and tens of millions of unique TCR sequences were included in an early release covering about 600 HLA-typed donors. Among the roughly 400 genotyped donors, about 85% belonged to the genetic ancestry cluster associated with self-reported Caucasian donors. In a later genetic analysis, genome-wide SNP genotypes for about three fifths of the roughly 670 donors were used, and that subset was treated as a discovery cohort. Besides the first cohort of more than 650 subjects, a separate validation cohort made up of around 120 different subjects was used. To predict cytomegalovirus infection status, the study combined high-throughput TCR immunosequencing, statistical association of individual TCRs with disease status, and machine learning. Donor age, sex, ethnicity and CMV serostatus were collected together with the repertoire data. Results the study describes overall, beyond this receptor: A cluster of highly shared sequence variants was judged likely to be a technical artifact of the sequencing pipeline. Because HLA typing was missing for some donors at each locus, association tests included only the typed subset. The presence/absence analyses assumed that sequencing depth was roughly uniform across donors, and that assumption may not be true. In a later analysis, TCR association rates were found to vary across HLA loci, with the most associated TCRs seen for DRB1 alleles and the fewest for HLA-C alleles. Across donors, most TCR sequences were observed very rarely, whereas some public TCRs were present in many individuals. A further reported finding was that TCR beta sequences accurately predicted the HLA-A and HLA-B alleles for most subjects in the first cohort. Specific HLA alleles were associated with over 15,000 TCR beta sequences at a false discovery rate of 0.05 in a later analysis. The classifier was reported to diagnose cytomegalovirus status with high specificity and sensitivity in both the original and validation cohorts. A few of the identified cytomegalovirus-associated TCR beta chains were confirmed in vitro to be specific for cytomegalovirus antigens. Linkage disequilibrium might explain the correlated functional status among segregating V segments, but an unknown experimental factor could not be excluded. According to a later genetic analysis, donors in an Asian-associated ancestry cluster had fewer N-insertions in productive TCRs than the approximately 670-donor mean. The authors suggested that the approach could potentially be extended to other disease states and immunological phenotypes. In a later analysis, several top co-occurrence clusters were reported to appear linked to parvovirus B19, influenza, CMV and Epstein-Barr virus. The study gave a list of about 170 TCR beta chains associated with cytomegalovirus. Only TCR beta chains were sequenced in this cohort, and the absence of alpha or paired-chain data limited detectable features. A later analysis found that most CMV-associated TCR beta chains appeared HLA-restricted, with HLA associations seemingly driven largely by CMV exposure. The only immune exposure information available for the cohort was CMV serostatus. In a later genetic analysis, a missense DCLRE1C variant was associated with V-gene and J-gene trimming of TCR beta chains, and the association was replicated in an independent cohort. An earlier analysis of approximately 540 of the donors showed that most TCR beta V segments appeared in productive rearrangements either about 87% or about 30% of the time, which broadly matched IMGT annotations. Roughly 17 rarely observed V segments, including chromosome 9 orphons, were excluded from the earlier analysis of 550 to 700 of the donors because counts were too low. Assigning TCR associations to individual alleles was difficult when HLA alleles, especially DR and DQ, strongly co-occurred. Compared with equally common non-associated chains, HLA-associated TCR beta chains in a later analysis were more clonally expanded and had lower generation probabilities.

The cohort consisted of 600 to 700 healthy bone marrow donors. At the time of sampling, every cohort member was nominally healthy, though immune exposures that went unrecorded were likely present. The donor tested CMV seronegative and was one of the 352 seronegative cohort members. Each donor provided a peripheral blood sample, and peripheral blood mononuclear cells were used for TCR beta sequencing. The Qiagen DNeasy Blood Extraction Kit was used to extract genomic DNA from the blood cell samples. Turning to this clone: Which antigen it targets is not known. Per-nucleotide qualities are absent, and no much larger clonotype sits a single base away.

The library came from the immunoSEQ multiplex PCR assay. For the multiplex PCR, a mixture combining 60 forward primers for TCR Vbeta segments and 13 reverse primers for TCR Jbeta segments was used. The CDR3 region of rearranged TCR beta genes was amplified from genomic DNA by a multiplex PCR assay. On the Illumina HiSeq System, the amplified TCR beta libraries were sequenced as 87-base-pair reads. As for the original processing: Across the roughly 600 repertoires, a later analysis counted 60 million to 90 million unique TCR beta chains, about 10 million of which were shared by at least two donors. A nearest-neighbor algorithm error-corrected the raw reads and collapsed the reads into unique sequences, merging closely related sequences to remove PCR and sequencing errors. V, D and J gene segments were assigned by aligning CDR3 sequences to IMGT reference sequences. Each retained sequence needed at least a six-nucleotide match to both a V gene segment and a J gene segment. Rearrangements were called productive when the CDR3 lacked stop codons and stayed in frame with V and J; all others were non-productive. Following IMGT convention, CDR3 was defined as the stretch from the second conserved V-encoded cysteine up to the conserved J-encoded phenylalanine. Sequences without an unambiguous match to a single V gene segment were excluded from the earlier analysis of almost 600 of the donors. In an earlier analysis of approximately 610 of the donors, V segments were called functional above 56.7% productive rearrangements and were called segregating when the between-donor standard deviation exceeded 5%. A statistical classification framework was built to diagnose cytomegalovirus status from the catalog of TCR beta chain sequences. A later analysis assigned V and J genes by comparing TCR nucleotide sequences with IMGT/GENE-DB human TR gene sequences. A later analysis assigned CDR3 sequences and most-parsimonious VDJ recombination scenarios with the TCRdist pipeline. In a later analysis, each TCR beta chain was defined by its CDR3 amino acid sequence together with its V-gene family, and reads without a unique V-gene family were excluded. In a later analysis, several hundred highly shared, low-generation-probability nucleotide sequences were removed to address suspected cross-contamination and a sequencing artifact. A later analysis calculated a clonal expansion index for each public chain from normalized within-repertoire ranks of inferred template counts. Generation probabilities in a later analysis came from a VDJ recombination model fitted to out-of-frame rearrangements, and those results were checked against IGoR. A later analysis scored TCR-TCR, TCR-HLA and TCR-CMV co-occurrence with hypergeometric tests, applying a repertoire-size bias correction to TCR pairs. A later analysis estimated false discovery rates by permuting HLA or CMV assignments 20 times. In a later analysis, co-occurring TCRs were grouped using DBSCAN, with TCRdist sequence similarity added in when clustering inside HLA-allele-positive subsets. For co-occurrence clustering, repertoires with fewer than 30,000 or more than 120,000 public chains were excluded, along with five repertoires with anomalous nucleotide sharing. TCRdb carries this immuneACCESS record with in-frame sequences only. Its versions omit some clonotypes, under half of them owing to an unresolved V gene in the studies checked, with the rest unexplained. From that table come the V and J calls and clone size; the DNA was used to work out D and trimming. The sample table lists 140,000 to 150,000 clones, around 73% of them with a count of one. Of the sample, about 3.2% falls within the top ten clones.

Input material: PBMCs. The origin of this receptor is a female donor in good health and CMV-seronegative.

The DNA reads as follows: TGTGCCAGCAGCTTGTCCGGGACAGGGCGAAATGAGCAGTTCTTC. This translates into CASSLSGTGRNEQFF. The rearrangement combines TRBV28 with TRBJ2-1, with 9 bases matching TRBD1. The CDR3, cysteine through phenylalanine, is 15 amino acids long. This entry keeps only the CDR3 DNA: 45 bases, framed from base 1. Looking up the germline V gene yields CDR1 MDHEN and CDR2 SYDVKM. V is pruned by 6 bases and J by 7 bases, leaving 10 bases of the junction without a gene match.